These 21 T cell receptor beta chains share one sample of origin, sequenced in a study of T cells after yellow fever vaccination. Using its own MiXCR run on the 5' RACE reads, TCRdb lists one record per CDR3 protein. The sample holds about 170,000 distinct CDR3 sequences; approximately 9.9% are singletons and the top ten take approximately 34%. Source: CD8+ T cells sorted from PBMCs, taken 15 days after the yellow fever booster vaccination. These receptor sequences come from a man younger than 30 who received the YFV17D yellow fever vaccine.

The V and J genes are TRBV7-2 and TRBJ1-2; D is ambiguous. The CDR3 is 13 residues long. Trimming took 2 bases from V and 7 from J, leaving 11 bases between them. In germline, CDR1 is SGHTA, CDR2 FQGNSA. The CDR3 bases are TGTGCCAGCAGCTTATCTATGGGTGGTGGCTACACCTTC. This translates into CASSLSMGGGYTF.

The sample holds a few counts of this clonotype. This chain links TRBV27 with TRBJ2-1; 15 bases line up with TRBD2. The CDR3 contains 16 residues. CDR1 is MNHEY, CDR2 SMNVEV, per germline (reference sequence). With 6 bases clipped from V and 4 bases from J, the junction kept 4 bases outside the gene matches. The CDR3 reads CASSPGTSGGYNEQFF. Written as DNA, the CDR3 is TGTGCCAGCAGCCCTGGGACTAGCGGGGGGTACAATGAGCAGTTCTTC.

The chain is built from TRBV19 and TRBJ1-2, with D possibly TRBD1 on 5 matching bases. The CDR3 sequence is 15 residues long. Trimming pared 6 bases from V and 7 bases from J, leaving 21 bases between. The V gene's germline CDR1 is LNHDA and CDR2 SQIVND (reference sequence). CDR3 loop: CASSLTGAGVGGYTF. CDR3 nucleotide sequence: TGTGCCAGTAGCCTGACCGGAGCGGGGGTTGGTGGCTACACCTTC.

The chain carries TRBV6-6 and TRBJ2-5; the match to TRBD1 covers 8 bases. J lost 0 bases, V lost 4 bases, and 1 base had no gene match. Germline-derived CDR1 and CDR2 are MNHNY and SVGAGI (reference sequence). This CDR3 spans 14 amino acids. This chain's CDR3 is CASSWTGYQETQYF. The CDR3 bases are TGTGCCAGCAGTTGGACAGGGTACCAAGAGACCCAGTACTTC.

Ten or more counts support this clonotype. The chain carries TRBV7-3 and TRBJ2-7; TRBD1 matches 8 bases. V shed 6 bases, J shed 3 bases, and the junction held 7 bases outside the gene matches. This CDR3 region has 14 residues. In germline, CDR1 is SGHTA, CDR2 FQGTGA. The CDR3 DNA reads TGTGCCAGCAGTCCCGGACAGGGAATCTACGAGCAGTACTTC. Translation gives CASSPGQGIYEQYF.

This clonotype was picked up a small number of times. This rearrangement joins TRBV6-5 to TRBJ2-6; possible D gene TRBD1, 5 bases. The CDR3 has 16 amino acids. Trimming shortened V by 4 bases and J by 3 bases, and 13 bases separated the two germline ends. CDR1 is MNHEY, CDR2 SVGAGI, per germline. The CDR3 DNA reads as TGTGCCAGCAGTTTGACATGGACAATTGGGGCCAACGTCCTGACTTTC. Protein: CASSLTWTIGANVLTF.

Of note for this clonotype: The junction departs from the called germline gene at one end, perhaps through a read error. CDR3 residues: CAISEQPALAGNDTVTQYF. CDR3 nucleotide sequence: TGTGCCATCAGTGAACAACCCGCACTAGCGGGGAACGACACAGTTACGCAGTATTTT. The chain is built from TRBV10-3 and TRBJ2-3; 10 bases are a match to TRBD2. CDR1 and CDR2 (germline): ENHRY, SYGVKD. This CDR3 comprises 19 residues.

This clonotype was observed at least ten times. V usage is TRBV5-1 and J usage is TRBJ2-7; 7 positions match TRBD2. V was clipped by 1 base and J by 6 bases; unmatched bases: 1. The CDR3 runs 12 residues. CDR1 and CDR2 from the germline V gene are SGHRS and YFSETQ. The CDR3 spells CASSLTGGEQYF. The CDR3 region has the DNA TGCGCCAGCAGCTTGACGGGGGGCGAGCAGTACTTC.

This sequence joins TRBV20-1 and TRBJ1-1, with TRBD1 matching over 9 bases. The J segment lost 1 base and the V segment lost 5 bases, leaving 5 bases of the junction unmatched. Germline V gives CDR1 DFQATT, CDR2 SNEGSKA (reference sequence). This CDR3 contains 14 residues. CDR3 coding DNA: TGCAGTGCTCGGACAGGGGCTACGAACACTGAAGCTTTCTTT. Translated: CSARTGATNTEAFF.

This clonotype was found many times. The rearrangement joins TRBV27 to TRBJ1-6, with 7 bases lining up with TRBD1. In germline, CDR1 is MNHEY, CDR2 SMNVEV (reference sequence). The CDR3 totals 15 residues. After removal of 7 bases from V and 7 bases from J, the junction contained 10 bases not matched to a gene. Here the CDR3 reads CASTLGGRGNSPLHF. The CDR3, as DNA: TGTGCCAGCACCCTAGGGGGCAGGGGAAATTCACCCCTCCACTTT.

This clonotype has ten or more counts. The genes are TRBV4-1 and TRBJ2-1; the D is unclear. Germline V lookup: CDR1 MGHRA, CDR2 YSYEKL. The CDR3 contains 12 residues. V was trimmed by 4 bases and J by 8 bases, leaving 9 bases between them. CDR3 nucleotides: TGCGCCAGCAGCCCCACGGCACATGAGCAGTTCTTC. It encodes CASSPTAHEQFF.

This clonotype was found many times. This sequence joins TRBV6-2 or TRBV6-3 and TRBJ1-2; 8 nucleotides align to TRBD1. This CDR3 region has 14 residues. V lost 6 bases and J lost 4; bases outside the gene matches: 7. Germline V CDR1 and CDR2: MNHEY, SVGEGT. CDR3 bases: TGTGCCAGCAGCTTCCCGGGACAGGCCTATGGCTACACCTTC. This gives the protein CASSFPGQAYGYTF.

The chain combines TRBV19 with TRBJ2-2; no clear D gene. V was clipped by 4 bases and J by 7 bases, with 13 bases between them. The germline CDR1 and CDR2 sequences are LNHDA and SQIVND (reference sequence). CDR3 size: 14 residues. The chain's CDR3 is CASSTRRTGGELFF. The CDR3, as DNA: TGTGCCAGTAGTACCCGTAGGACGGGCGGGGAGCTGTTTTTT.

This clonotype was seen a few times. The gene calls are TRBV27 and TRBJ1-2, with D unresolved. The V end lost 2 bases, the J end lost 1 base, and 11 bases lay between the germline ends. This CDR3 comprises 15 residues. Germline CDR1 MNHEY, CDR2 SMNVEV (reference sequence). CDR3 protein: CASSLKGAINYGYTF. CDR3 nucleotides: TGTGCCAGCAGTTTAAAGGGCGCTATTAACTATGGCTACACCTTC.

This clonotype was seen a few times. This sequence joins TRBV6-2 or TRBV6-3 and TRBJ2-7; D is unresolved. Germline loops: CDR1 MNHEY, CDR2 SVGEGT. The V end was cut by 4 bases, the J end by 1 base, with 11 bases between. CDR3 length equals 14 residues. The CDR3 DNA sequence: TGTGCCAGCAGTTTCGCACAATATTCCTACGAGCAGTACTTC. It is translated as CASSFAQYSYEQYF.

The V gene is TRBV5-1, the J gene TRBJ1-1, with TRBD1 identical over 8 bases. Germline CDR1 and CDR2: SGHRS and YFSETQ. The CDR3 sequence is 18 residues long. V trimming: 4 bases; J trimming: 1 base; junction bases outside the gene matches: 15. The CDR3 DNA reads TGCGCCAGCAGCCCCACCCCATGGCAGGGGGCTAAGAACACTGAAGCTTTCTTT. Amino acid sequence: CASSPTPWQGAKNTEAFF.

This clonotype turned up a few times. This chain connects TRBV20-1 to TRBJ1-3; TRBD1 matches 8 bases. The CDR3 consists of 14 residues. V was clipped by 4 bases and J by 0 bases; unmatched bases: 2. Germline V gene data show CDR1 as DFQATT and CDR2 as SNEGSKA (reference sequence). CDR3 nucleotides: TGCAGTGCTAAGACAGGGGACTCTGGAAACACCATATATTTT. It codes for CSAKTGDSGNTIYF.

V gene TRBV7-2 combines with J gene TRBJ1-2, with no clear D. The CDR3 runs to 13 residues. The germline V and J ends were trimmed by 5 bases and 8 bases, with 15 bases remaining between them. CDR1 is SGHTA and CDR2 is FQGNSA in the germline V gene. CDR3 residues: CASSLGLVLGYTF. Here the CDR3 DNA reads TGTGCCAGCAGCCTAGGCTTGGTTTTGGGCTACACCTTC. Based on the CDR3 plus reference TRBV7-2 and TRBJ1-2, the full variable domain is GAGVSQSPSNKVTEKGKDVELRCDPISGHTALYWYRQSLGQGLEFLIYFQGNSAPDKSGLPSDRFSAERTGGSVSTLTIQRTQQEDSAVYLCASSLGLVLGYTFGSGTRLTVV.

This clonotype was detected a few times. V gene TRBV6-2 or TRBV6-3 combines with J gene TRBJ1-4, with D maybe TRBD1 (5 bases). Germline CDR1 reads MNHEY; CDR2 reads SVGEGT. V gave up 3 bases and J gave up 5 bases, with 7 bases separating them. This CDR3 has 13 amino acids. The CDR3, as DNA: TGTGCCAGCAGTTATCGGGACAATGAAAAACTGTTTTTT. Its protein product is CASSYRDNEKLFF.

The genes are TRBV5-1 and TRBJ1-2, with 8 bases matching TRBD1. The CDR3 loop spans 17 amino acids. V shed 0 bases and J 3 bases; nucleotides not matched to a gene: 10. Germline CDR1 reads SGHRS; CDR2 reads YFSETQ. The CDR3 spells CASSLATDRGRYYGYTF. CDR3 coding DNA: TGCGCCAGCAGCTTGGCAACTGACAGGGGACGGTACTATGGCTACACCTTC. The full variable domain, rest sourced from reference TRBV5-1 and TRBJ1-2, is KAGVTQTPRYLIKTRGQQVTLSCSPISGHRSVSWYQQTPGQGLQFLFEYFSETQRNKGNFPGRFSGRQFSNSRSEMNVSTLELGDSALYLCASSLATDRGRYYGYTFGSGTRLTVV.

This clonotype was observed a few times. The chain joins TRBV4-1 to TRBJ1-2, with D perhaps TRBD1 (6 bases). Trimming pared 1 base from V and 3 bases from J, leaving 9 bases between. Germline V gene lookup returns CDR1 MGHRA and CDR2 YSYEKL. The CDR3 loop spans 14 amino acids. The CDR3 region has the DNA TGCGCCAGCAGCCAAGGGGGGGCAGACTATGGCTACACCTTC. Its protein product is CASSQGGADYGYTF.